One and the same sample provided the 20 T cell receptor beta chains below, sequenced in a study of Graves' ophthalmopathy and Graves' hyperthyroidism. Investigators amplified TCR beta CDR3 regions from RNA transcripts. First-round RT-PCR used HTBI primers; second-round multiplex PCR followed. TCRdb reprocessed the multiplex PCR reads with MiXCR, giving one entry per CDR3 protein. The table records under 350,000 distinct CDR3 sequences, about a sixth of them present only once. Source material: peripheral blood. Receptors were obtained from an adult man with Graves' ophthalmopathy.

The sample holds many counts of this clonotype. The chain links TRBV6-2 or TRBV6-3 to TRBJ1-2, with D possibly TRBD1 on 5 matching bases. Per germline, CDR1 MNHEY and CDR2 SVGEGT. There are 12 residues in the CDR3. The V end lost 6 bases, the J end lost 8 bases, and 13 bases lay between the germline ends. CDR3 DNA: TGTGCCAGCAGCCTCCAAGGGGACGGCTACACCTTC. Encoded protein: CASSLQGDGYTF.

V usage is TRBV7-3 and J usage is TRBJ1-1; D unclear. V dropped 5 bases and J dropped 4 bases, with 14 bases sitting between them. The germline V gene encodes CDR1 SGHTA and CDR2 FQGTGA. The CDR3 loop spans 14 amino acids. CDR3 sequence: CASSPPFPGTEAFF. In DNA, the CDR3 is TGTGCCAGCAGCCCTCCATTCCCGGGCACTGAAGCTTTCTTT.

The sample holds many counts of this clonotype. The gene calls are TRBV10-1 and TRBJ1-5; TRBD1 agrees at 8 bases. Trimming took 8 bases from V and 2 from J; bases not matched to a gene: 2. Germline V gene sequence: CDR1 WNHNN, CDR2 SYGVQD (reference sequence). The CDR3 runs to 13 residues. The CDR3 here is CASRQGCNQPQHF. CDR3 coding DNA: TGCGCCAGCCGACAGGGGTGCAATCAGCCCCAGCATTTT.

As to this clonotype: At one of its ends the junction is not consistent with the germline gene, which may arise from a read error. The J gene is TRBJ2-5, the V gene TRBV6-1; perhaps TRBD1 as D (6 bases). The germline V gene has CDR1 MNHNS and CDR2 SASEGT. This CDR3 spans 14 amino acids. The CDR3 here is CASNKQDSQETQYF. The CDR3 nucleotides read TGTGCCAGCAACAAACAGGACAGCCAAGAGACACAGTACTTC.

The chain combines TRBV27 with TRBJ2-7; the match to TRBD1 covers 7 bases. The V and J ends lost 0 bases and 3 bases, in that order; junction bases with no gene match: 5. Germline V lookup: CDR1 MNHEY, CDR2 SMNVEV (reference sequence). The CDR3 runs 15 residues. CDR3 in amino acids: CASSLSGTALYEQYF. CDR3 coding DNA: TGTGCCAGCAGTTTATCGGGGACAGCCCTCTACGAGCAGTACTTC.

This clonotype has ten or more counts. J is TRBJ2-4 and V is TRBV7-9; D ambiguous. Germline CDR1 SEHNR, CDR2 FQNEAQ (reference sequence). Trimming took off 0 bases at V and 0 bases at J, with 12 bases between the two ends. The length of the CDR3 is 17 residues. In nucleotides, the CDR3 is TGTGCCAGCAGCTTAGCCGCAGAGTCCATAGCCAAAAACATTCAGTACTTC. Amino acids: CASSLAAESIAKNIQYF.

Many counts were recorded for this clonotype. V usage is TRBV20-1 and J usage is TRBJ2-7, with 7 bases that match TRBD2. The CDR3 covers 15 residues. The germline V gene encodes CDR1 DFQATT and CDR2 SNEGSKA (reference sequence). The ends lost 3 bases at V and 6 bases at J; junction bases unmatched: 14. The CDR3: CSASIDAREYREQYF. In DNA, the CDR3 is TGCAGTGCTAGTATAGACGCGCGGGAGTACCGCGAGCAGTACTTC.

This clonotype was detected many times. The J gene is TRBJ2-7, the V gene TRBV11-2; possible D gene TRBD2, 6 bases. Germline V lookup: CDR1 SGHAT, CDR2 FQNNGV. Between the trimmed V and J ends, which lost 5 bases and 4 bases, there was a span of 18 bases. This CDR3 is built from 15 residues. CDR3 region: CASSVGLSISYEQYF. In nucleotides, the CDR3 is TGTGCCAGCAGCGTGGGACTCTCAATAAGTTACGAGCAGTACTTC.

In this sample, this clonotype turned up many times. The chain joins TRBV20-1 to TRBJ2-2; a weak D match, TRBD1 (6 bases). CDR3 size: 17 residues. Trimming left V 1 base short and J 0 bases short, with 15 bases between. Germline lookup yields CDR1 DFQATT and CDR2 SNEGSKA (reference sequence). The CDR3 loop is CSARVPGGRPNTGELFF. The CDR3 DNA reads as TGCAGTGCTAGAGTCCCTGGGGGCCGCCCGAACACCGGGGAGCTGTTTTTT.

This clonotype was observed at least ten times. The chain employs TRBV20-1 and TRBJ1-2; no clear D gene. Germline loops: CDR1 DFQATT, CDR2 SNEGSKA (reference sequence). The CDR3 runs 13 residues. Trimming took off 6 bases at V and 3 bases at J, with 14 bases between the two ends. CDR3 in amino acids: CSAPRPRDYGYTF. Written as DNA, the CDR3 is TGCAGTGCCCCCCGACCGAGAGACTATGGCTACACCTTC.

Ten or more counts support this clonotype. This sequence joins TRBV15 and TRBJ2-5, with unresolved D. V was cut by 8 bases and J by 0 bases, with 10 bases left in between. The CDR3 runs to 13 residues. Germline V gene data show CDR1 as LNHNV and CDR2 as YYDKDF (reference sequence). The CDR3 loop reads CATARRYQETQYF. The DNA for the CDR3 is TGTGCCACCGCGAGACGCTACCAAGAGACCCAGTACTTC.

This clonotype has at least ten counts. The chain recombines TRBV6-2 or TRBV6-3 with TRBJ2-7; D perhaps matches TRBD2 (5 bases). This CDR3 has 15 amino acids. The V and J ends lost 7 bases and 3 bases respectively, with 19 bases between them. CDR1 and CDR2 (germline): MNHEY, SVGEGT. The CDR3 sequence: CASIPGGLAYYEQYF. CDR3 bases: TGTGCCAGCATCCCAGGCGGACTGGCGTACTACGAGCAGTACTTC.

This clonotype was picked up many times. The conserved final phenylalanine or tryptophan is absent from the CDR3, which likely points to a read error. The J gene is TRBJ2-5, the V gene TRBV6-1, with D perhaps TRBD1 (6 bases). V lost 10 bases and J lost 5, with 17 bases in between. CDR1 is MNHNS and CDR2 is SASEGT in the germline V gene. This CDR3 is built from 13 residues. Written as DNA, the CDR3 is TGTGCCACCCAGGGGTCCCTCCCGGAGACCCAGTACCTC. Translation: CATQGSLPETQYL.

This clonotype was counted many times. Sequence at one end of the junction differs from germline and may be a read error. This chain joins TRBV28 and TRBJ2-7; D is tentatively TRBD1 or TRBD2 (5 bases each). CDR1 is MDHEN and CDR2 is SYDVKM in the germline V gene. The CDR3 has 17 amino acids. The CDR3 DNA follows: TGTGCCGGCAGTTTAAGTACCTCACTCGGGACGTACTACGAGCAGTACTTC. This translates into CAGSLSTSLGTYYEQYF.

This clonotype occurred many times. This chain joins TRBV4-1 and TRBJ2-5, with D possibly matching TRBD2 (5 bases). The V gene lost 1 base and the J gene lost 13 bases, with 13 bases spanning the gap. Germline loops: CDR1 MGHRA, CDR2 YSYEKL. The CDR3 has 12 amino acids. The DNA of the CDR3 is TGCGCCAGCAGCCAAGTGTTCGGGGTTCCGTACTTC. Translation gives CASSQVFGVPYF.

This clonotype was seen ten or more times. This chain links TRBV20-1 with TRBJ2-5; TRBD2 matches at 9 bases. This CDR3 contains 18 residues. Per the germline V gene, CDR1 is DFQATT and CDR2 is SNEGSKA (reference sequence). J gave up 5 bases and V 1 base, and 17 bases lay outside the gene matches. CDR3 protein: CSARVISRLAGFWETQYF. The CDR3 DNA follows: TGCAGTGCTAGAGTTATAAGTCGGCTAGCGGGGTTCTGGGAGACCCAGTACTTC.

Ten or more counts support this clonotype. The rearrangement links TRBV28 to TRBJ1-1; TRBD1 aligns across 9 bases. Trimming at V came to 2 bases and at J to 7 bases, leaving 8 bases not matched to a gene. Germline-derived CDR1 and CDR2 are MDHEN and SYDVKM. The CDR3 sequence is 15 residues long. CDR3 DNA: TGTGCCAGCAGTTTAAGGAACAGGGGGCGCGGTGAAGCTTTCTTT. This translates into CASSLRNRGRGEAFF.

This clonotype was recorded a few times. The CDR3 sequence is CASRFQGATDTQYF. The CDR3 DNA reads as TGTGCCAGCAGGTTCCAGGGGGCCACAGATACGCAGTATTTT. The chain employs TRBV2 and TRBJ2-3, with 8 nucleotides matching TRBD1. V was pared by 6 bases and J by 2 bases, with 4 bases of the junction left unmatched. CDR1 SNHLY and CDR2 FYNNEI come from the germline V gene. The CDR3 sequence is 14 residues long.

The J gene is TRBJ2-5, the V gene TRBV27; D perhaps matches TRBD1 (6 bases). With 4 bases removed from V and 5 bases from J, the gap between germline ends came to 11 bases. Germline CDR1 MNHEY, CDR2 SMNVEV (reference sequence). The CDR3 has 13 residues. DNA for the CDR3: TGTGCCAGCAGTTACACAGGGATGGAGACCCAGTACTTC. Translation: CASSYTGMETQYF.

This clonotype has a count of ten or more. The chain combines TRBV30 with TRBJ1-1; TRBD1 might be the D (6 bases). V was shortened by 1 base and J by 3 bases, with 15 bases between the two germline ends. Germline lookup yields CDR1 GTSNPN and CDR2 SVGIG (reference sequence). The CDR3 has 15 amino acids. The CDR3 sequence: CAWSGIGGLDTEAFF. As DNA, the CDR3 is TGTGCCTGGAGTGGAATTGGGGGCTTGGACACTGAAGCTTTCTTT. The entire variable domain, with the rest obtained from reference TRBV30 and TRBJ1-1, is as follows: SQTIHQWPATLVQPVGSPLSLECTVEGTSNPNLYWYRQAAGRGLQLLFYSVGIGQISSEVPQNLSASRPQDRQFILSSKKLLLSDSGFYLCAWSGIGGLDTEAFFGQGTRLTVV.